This entry concerns a single T cell receptor (beta chain). Antigen: not known. Primers for the PCR totalled 60 Vbeta and 13 Jbeta. The assay was immunoSEQ multiplex PCR, and TCRdb's table has in-frame clones only and misses some. The table shows roughly 190,000 clones, with 70% to 80% occurring only once. The data were taken from a study of cytomegalovirus exposure and HLA in healthy donors. Study-level findings and limits: Later work found that TCR association rates differed between HLA loci; DRB1 had the most and HLA-C the fewest.

The CDR3 runs 15 residues. Germline CDR1 is MNHNY and CDR2 is SVGAGI (reference sequence). Unmatched junction bases numbered 8, after V lost 5 bases and J lost 5 bases. The chain combines TRBV6-6 with TRBJ2-5; 10 positions match TRBD1. Source material: PBMCs. This TCR derives from a woman aged 25-40 years in good health and CMV-seropositive. The CDR3 region has the DNA TGTGCCAGCAGTGGAGACAGGGGGCATGGGGAGACCCAGTACTTC. Translating gives CASSGDRGHGETQYF.